This T cell receptor beta chain was profiled in a study of blood T cell repertoires in COVID-19. The wider study: Spain, Italy and the United States supplied samples that represented acute and convalescent COVID-19. Nucleic acid was either cDNA or gDNA, and it came from T cells, B-cell-depleted T cells, or PBMCs.

Trimming pared 0 bases from V and 4 bases from J, leaving 12 bases between. Per the germline V gene, CDR1 is MNHEY and CDR2 is SMNVEV (reference sequence). The length of the CDR3 is 15 residues. In the authors' workflow: Estimated nucleated cell counts came from reference gene primer amplification. Sequenced by immunoSEQ multiplex PCR; TCRdb stores in-frame clones only, minus some. For V, J and clone size, that table is used; D and trimming come from the DNA. The sample lists fewer than 250,000 clones, approximately 82% occurring once. V usage is TRBV27 and J usage is TRBJ1-2; D uncertain. The receptor comes from a woman in her forties or fifties with acute or convalescent COVID-19. Sequences were obtained from peripheral blood. CDR3 in amino acids: CASSLSGGSPYGYTF. CDR3 sequence (DNA): TGTGCCAGCAGTTTATCCGGTGGGAGCCCCTATGGCTACACCTTC.